This paragraph covers one T cell receptor (beta chain) sequence. No antigen is known for it. Primers for the PCR totalled 60 Vbeta and 13 Jbeta. Profiled with immunoSEQ multiplex PCR; TCRdb holds only in-frame clones, not every one. The sample consists of 150,000 to 200,000 clones, 80% to 85% of them appearing once. Nominally healthy donors were sampled, though unrecorded immune exposures were likely. This record comes from a study of cytomegalovirus exposure and HLA in healthy donors. The CDR3 is made up of 18 amino acids. Per the germline V gene, CDR1 is SGHTA and CDR2 is FQGNSA. The V and J ends lost 2 bases and 5 bases, in that order; junction bases with no gene match: 7. General observations from the study: In a later analysis, at a false discovery rate of 0.05, about 16,000 TCR beta sequences matched HLA alleles. Most sequenced TCRs were rare (though some public TCRs occurred in many donors). A later analysis linked a missense DCLRE1C variant to TCR beta V- and J-gene trimming.

This TCR derives from a woman aged 18-30 years in good health and CMV-seronegative. The sequencing input was PBMCs. The chain joins TRBV7-2 to TRBJ2-1, with 15 bases that match TRBD2. The CDR3 sequence is CASSLTGLAGGSDNEQFF. The DNA for the CDR3 is TGTGCCAGCAGCTTAACTGGACTAGCGGGAGGGTCGGACAATGAGCAGTTCTTC.